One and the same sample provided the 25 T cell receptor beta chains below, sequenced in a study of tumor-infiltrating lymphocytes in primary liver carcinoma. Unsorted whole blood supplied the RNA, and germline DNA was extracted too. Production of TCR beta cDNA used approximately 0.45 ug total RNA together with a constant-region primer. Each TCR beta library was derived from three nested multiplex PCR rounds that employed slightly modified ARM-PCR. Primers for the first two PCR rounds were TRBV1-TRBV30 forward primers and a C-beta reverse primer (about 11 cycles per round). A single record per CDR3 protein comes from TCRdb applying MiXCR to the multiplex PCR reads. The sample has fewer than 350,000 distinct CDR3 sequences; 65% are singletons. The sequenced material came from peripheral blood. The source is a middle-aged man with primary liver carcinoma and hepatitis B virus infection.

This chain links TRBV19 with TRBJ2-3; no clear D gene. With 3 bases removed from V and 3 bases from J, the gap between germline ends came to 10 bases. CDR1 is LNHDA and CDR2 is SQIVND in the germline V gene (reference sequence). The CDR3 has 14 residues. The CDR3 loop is CASSMSASTDTQYF. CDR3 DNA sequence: TGTGCCAGTAGTATGTCAGCGAGTACAGATACGCAGTATTTT. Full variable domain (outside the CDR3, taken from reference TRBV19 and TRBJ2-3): DGGITQSPKYLFRKEGQNVTLSCEQNLNHDAMYWYRQDPGQGLRLIYYSQIVNDFQKGDIAEGYSVSREKKESFPLTVTSAQKNPTAFYLCASSMSASTDTQYFGPGTRLTVL.

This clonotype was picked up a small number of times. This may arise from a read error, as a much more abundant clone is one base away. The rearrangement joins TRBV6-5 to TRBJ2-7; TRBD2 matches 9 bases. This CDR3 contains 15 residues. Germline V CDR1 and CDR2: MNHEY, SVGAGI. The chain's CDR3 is CAGSYRSGSSYEQYF. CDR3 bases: TGTGCCGGCAGTTATCGTAGCGGGAGCTCCTACGAGCAGTACTTC.

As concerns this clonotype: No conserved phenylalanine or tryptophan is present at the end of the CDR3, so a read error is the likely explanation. The CDR3 spells CAWSVGRTFYGYTL. In DNA, the CDR3 is TGTGCCTGGAGTGTCGGACGTACTTTCTATGGCTACACCCTC. The V and J genes are TRBV30 and TRBJ1-2; no firm D call. Germline V gene sequence: CDR1 GTSNPN, CDR2 SVGIG (reference sequence). V was pared by 0 bases and J by 4 bases, with 12 bases between. The CDR3 runs to 14 residues.

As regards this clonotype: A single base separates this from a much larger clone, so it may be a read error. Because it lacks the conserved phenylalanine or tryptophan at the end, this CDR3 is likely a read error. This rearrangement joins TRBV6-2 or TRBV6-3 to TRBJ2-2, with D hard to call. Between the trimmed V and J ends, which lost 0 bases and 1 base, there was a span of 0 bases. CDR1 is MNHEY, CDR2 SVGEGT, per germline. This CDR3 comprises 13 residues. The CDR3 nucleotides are TGTGCCAGCAGTTACTCGAACACCGGGGAGCTGTTTTAT. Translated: CASSYSNTGELFY.

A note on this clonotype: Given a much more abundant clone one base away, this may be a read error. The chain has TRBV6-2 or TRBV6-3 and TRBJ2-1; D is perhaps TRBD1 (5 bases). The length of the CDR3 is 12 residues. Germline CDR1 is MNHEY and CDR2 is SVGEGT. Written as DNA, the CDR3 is TGTGTCAGCAAGGGGCCCTACAATGAGCAGTTCTTC. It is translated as CVSKGPYNEQFF.

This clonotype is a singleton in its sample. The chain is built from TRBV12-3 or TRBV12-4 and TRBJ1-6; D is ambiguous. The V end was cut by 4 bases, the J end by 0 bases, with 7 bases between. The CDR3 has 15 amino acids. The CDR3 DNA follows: TGTGCCAGCAGTTCTGTCGCCTCCTATAATTCACCCCTCCACTTT. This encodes CASSSVASYNSPLHF.

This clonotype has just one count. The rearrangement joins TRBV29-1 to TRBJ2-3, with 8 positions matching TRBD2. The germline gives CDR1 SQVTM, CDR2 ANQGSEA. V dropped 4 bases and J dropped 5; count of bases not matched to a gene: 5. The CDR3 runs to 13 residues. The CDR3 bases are TGCAGCGTTGTAGGCAGCGGGAGAGATACGCAGTATTTT. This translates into CSVVGSGRDTQYF.

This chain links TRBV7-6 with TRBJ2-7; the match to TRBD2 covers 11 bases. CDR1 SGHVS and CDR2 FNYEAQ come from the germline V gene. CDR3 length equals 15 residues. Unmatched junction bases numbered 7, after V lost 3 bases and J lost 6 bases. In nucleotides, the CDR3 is TGTGCCAGCAGCTTGGTAGCGGGAGGGCCTTTCGAGCAGTACTTC. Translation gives CASSLVAGGPFEQYF.

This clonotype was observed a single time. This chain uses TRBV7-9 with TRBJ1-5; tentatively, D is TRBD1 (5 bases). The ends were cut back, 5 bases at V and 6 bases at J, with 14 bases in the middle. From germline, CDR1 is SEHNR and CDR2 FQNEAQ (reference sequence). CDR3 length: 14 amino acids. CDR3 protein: CASSPSGGVQPQHF. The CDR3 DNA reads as TGTGCCAGCAGCCCAAGCGGGGGTGTTCAGCCCCAGCATTTT.

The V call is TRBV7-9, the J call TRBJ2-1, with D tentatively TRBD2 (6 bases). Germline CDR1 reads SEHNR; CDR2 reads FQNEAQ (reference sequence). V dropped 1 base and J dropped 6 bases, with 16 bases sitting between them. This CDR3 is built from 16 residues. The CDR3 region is CASSLEDGGKTNEQFF. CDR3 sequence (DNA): TGTGCCAGCAGCTTAGAGGATGGCGGGAAGACCAATGAGCAGTTCTTC.

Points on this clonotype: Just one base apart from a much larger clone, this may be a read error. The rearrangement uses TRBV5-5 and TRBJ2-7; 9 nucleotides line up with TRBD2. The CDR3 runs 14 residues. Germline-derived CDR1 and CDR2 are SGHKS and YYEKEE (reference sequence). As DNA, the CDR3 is TGTGCCAGCAGCTCACCTAGCGGGAACTACGAGCACTACTTC. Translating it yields CASSSPSGNYEHYF.

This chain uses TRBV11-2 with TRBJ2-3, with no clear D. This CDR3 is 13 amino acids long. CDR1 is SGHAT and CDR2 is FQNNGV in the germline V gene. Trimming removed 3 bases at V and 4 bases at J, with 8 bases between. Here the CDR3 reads CASSFLRPDTQYF. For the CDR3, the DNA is TGTGCCAGCAGCTTCCTAAGGCCAGATACGCAGTATTTT.

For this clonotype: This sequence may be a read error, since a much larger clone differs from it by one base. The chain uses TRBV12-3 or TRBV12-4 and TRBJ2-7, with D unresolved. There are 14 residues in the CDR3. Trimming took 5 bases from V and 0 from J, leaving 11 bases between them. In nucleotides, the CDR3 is TGTGCCAGCAGTCCCCGGGCATCCTCCTACGAGCAGTACTTC. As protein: CASSPRASSYEQYF.

The CDR3 DNA reads TGTGCCAGCAGCTTAGCCCGGGACAGGGGAGGGCGGCCCCAGCATTTT. Protein: CASSLARDRGGRPQHF. The chain employs TRBV7-8 and TRBJ1-5, with 10 bases identical to TRBD1. CDR1 and CDR2 from the germline V gene are SGHVS and FQNEAQ. The CDR3 extends over 16 amino acids. V was pared by 0 bases and J by 9 bases, with 8 bases of the junction left unmatched. Full variable domain (missing parts from reference TRBV7-8 and TRBJ1-5): GAGVSQSPRYKVAKRGQDVALRCDPISGHVSLFWYQQALGQGPEFLTYFQNEAQLDKSGLPSDRFFAERPEGSVSTLKIQRTQQEDSAVYLCASSLARDRGGRPQHFGDGTRLSIL.

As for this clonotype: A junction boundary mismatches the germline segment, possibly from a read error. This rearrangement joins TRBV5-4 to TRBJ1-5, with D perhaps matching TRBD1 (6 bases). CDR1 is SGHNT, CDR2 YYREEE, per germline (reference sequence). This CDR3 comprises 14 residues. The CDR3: CTSSLGTNNQPQHF. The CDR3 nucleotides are TGTACCAGCAGCCTAGGGACAAATAATCAGCCCCAGCATTTT.

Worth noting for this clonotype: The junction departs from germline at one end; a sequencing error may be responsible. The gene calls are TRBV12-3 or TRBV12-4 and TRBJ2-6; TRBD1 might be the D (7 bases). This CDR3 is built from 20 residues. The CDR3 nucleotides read TGTGCCAGCAGGCCCCACCGCGACAGGGAGGTTCTAGGCGGGGCCAACGCCCTGACTTTC. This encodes CASRPHRDREVLGGANALTF.

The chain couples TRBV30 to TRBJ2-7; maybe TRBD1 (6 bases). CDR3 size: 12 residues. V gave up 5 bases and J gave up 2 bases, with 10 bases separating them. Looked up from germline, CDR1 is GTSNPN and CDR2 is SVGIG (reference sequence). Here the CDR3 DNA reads TGTGCCTGGGGTACAGGGACCTACGAGCAGTACTTC. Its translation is CAWGTGTYEQYF. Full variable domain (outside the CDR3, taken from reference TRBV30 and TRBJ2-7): SQTIHQWPATLVQPVGSPLSLECTVEGTSNPNLYWYRQAAGRGLQLLFYSVGIGQISSEVPQNLSASRPQDRQFILSSKKLLLSDSGFYLCAWGTGTYEQYFGPGTRLTVT.

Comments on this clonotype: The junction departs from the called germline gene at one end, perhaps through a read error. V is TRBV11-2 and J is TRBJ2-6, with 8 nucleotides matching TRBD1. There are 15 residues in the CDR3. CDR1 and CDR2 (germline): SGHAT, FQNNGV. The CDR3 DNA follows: TGTGTCAGCAGCTTGGACAGGGCTGGGGCCAACGTCCTGACTTTC. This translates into CVSSLDRAGANVLTF.

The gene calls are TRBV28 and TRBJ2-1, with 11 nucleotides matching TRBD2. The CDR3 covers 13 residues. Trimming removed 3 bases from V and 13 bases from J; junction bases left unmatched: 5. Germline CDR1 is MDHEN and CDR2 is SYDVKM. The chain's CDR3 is CASSLASGRIQFF. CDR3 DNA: TGTGCCAGCAGTTTGGCTAGCGGGAGGATTCAGTTCTTC.

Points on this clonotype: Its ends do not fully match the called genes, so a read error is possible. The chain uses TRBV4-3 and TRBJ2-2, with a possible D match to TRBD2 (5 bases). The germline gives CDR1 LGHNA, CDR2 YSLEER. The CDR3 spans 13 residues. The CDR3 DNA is TGCGCCAGCAGCCAAGTTTCTGGTGGGGAGCTGTCTTTT. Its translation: CASSQVSGGELSF.

The DNA for the CDR3 is TGTGCCAGCAGCTTAGGTAATAGCGGACCCACAGATACGCAGTATTTT. Protein: CASSLGNSGPTDTQYF. V and J are TRBV7-9 and TRBJ2-3, with D possibly matching TRBD2 (6 bases). Deletions cut 1 base from V and 2 bases from J, with 13 bases between. The CDR3 totals 16 residues. Germline assignment: CDR1 SEHNR and CDR2 FQNEAQ (reference sequence).

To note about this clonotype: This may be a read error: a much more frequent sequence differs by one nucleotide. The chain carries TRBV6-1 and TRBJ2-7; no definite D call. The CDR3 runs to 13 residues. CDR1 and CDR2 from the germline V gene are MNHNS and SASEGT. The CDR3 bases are TGTACCAGCAGTGACCGGGTAGGAAACGAGCAGTACTTC. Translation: CTSSDRVGNEQYF.

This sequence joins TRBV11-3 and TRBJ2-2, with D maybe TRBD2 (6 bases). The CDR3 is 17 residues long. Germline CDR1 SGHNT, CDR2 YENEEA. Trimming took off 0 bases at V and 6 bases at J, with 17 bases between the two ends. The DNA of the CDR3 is TGTGCCAGCAGCTTAGATCCTCTATCGGGAGACTCCGGGGAGCTGTTTTTT. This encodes CASSLDPLSGDSGELFF. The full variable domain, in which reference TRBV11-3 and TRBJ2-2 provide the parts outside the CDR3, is EAGVVQSPRYKIIEKKQPVAFWCNPISGHNTLYWYLQNLGQGPELLIRYENEEAVDDSQLPKDRFSAERLKGVDSTLKIQPAELGDSAVYLCASSLDPLSGDSGELFFGEGSRLTVL.

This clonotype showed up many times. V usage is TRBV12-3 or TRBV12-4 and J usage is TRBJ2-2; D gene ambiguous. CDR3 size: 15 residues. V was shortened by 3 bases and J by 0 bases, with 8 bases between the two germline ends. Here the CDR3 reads CASSFSSTNTGELFF. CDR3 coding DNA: TGTGCCAGCAGTTTTTCATCTACGAACACCGGGGAGCTGTTTTTT.

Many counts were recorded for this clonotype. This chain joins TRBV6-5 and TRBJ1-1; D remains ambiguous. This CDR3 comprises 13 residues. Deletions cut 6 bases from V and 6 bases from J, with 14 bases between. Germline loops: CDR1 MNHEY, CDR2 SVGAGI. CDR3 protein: CASSSSQSPEAFF. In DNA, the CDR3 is TGTGCCAGCAGCTCATCTCAGAGCCCTGAAGCTTTCTTT.